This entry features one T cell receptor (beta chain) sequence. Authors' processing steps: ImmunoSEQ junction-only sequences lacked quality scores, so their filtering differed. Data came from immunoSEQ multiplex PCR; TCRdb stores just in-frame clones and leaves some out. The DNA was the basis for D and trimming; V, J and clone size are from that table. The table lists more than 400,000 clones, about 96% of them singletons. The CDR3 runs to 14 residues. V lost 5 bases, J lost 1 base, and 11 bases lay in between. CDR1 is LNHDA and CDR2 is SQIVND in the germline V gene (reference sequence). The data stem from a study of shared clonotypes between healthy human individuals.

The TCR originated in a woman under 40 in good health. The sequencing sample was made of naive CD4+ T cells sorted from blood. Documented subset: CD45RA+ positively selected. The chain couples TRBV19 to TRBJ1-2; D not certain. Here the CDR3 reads CASSPRAINYGYTF. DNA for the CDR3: TGTGCCAGTAGTCCCCGGGCCATTAACTATGGCTACACCTTC. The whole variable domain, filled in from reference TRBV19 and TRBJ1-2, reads DGGITQSPKYLFRKEGQNVTLSCEQNLNHDAMYWYRQDPGQGLRLIYYSQIVNDFQKGDIAEGYSVSREKKESFPLTVTSAQKNPTAFYLCASSPRAINYGYTFGSGTRLTVV.